Sequencing of this TCR beta chain was carried out in a study of blood T cell repertoires in COVID-19 (dated by TCRdb to the early 2020s). Looking at the study overall: Samples from collaborators originated in the United States, Italy and Spain and spanned both the acute and convalescent phases of COVID-19. The repertoires were released in a freely available public database meant as a resource for research on the immune response to SARS-CoV-2. Sample metadata almost always included a de-identified subject ID, COVID-19 status, age in years and sex. Samples came from the ongoing ImmuneRACE study (first 160 participants) plus 1,254 subjects from 6 global collaborators. Where HLA class I and class II types were available, the types were taken from metadata supplied by the sample provider, not from assay-based typing. The dataset comprised deeply sampled blood TCRbeta repertoires from subjects exposed to, actively infected with, or recovered from COVID-19. The material from the prospective study consisted of cDNA or gDNA derived from T cells, B-cell-depleted T cells, or PBMCs.

General conclusions and limits of the study: The amount of clinical and demographic metadata varied by source and participant and was provided uncurated.

For this clone: Its antigen is unknown. No base qualities exist here, and no much larger clone lies one base off it.

CDR1 and CDR2, looked up from the germline V gene (reference sequence), are SGHNT and YYREEE. From its cysteine to its phenylalanine, the CDR3 spans 15 amino acids. Here the CDR3 DNA is all that survives: 45 bases in frame from base 1. Ends trimmed: V by 1 base, J by 4 bases; bases unmatched to a gene: 7. A second Seattle source provided samples from volunteer blood donors who had recovered from COVID-19. The collaborating institutions used their own protocols to collect whole blood in K2EDTA tubes. For TCRbeta analysis, collaborators shipped samples in one of three forms: frozen whole blood, isolated PBMCs, or DNA extracted from either of those sample types. TCRbeta CDR3 regions were amplified from genomic DNA using the immunoSEQ Assay, a bias-controlled multiplex PCR. Per the authors' processing: The number of nucleated cells in each sample was estimated from the amplification of reference gene primers within the assay. To quantify the absolute abundance of each unique TCRbeta CDR3 rearrangement, sequence reads were collapsed and filtered. Productive Simpson clonality was computed per sample as the square root of Simpson's diversity index over productive rearrangements. The clones in this table, taken by TCRdb from immuneACCESS, are in-frame only. Not every clone is retained; where verified, under half of the shortfall comes from an unresolved V gene, and the cause of the rest is unknown. The V and J calls and clone size were taken over from that table, and D and trimming were inferred from the DNA. The sample table holds a few hundred thousand clones, of which around 89% were seen once. Under 8% of the sample is taken by the ten largest.

The TCR originated in a man between 18 and 35 years old who had recovered from COVID-19. The sample comprised peripheral blood. The chain was built from TRBV5-4 and TRBJ1-2, with TRBD1 identical over 7 junction bases. The sequence in DNA is TGTGCCAGCAGCTTGAGACAGGGCCTGGTCTATGGCTACACCTTC. This sequence encodes CASSLRQGLVYGYTF.